These T cell receptor beta chains were read from a single sample in a study of cytomegalovirus exposure and HLA in healthy donors. Assay used: immunoSEQ multiplex PCR; TCRdb lists only in-frame clones, some missing. This table has 200,000 to 250,000 clones, over 60% appearing once. The sample was PBMCs. These receptors were taken from a man aged 18 to 35 in good health and CMV-seronegative. The CDR3 runs from the conserved cysteine through the conserved F or W. The order of the fields is J gene, D gene, V gene, clone size, CDR3 protein, CDR3 DNA. The D gene is left open where the match is weak. Rows may omit the clone size; those that give it use once, few, many or a size class.

>TRBJ1-1|NA|TRBV5-8|NA
CASSLRLMNTEAFF
TGTGCCAGCAGCTTACGCCTAATGAACACTGAAGCTTTCTTT
>TRBJ2-7|NA|TRBV2|few
CASSERLRQSSYEQYF
TGTGCCAGCAGTGAAAGGTTGCGACAGAGCTCCTACGAGCAGTACTTC
>TRBJ2-1|TRBD2|TRBV29-1|NA
CSATSGFNEQFF
TGCAGCGCGACTAGCGGGTTCAATGAGCAGTTCTTC
>TRBJ2-1|TRBD1|TRBV10-3|few
CAIRGQGERGSYNEQFF
TGTGCCATCCGGGGACAGGGAGAAAGGGGCTCCTACAATGAGCAGTTCTTC
>TRBJ2-7|NA|TRBV5-5|NA
CASSFGTSYEQYF
TGTGCCAGCAGCTTTGGGACTTCCTACGAGCAGTACTTC
>TRBJ2-7|NA|TRBV5-6|NA
CASSFKEIKHYEQYF
TGTGCCAGCAGCTTTAAGGAGATAAAACACTACGAGCAGTACTTC
>TRBJ2-1|TRBD2|TRBV27|NA
CASSLSPGLAPREQFF
TGTGCCAGCAGTTTATCGCCGGGACTAGCGCCGCGGGAGCAGTTCTTC
>TRBJ2-1|TRBD1|TRBV19|once
CASSIRTGGMNNEQFF
TGTGCCAGTAGTATACGGACAGGGGGCATGAACAATGAGCAGTTCTTC
>TRBJ2-1|NA|TRBV9|few
CASSVSVAGEQFF
TGTGCCAGCAGCGTATCGGTCGCGGGTGAGCAGTTCTTC
>TRBJ2-4|TRBD1|TRBV18|NA
CASSPPGGLAKNIQYF
TGTGCCAGCTCACCTCCAGGGGGCCTAGCCAAAAACATTCAGTACTTC
>TRBJ2-5|NA|TRBV14|NA
CASSQKGYQETQYF
TGTGCCAGCAGCCAAAAGGGGTACCAAGAGACCCAGTACTTC
>TRBJ1-2|NA|TRBV29-1|NA
CSVASIQGSGFYGYTF
TGCAGCGTTGCCTCCATACAGGGTAGCGGGTTCTATGGCTACACCTTC
>TRBJ2-3|NA|TRBV5-1|NA
CASSLSPGGGDTQYF
TGCGCCAGCAGCCTATCCCCCGGGGGAGGTGATACGCAGTATTTT
>TRBJ2-2|NA|TRBV11-3|NA
CARLFDNPTGELFF
TGTGCCAGGCTCTTCGACAATCCCACCGGGGAGCTGTTTTTT
>TRBJ1-2|TRBD1|TRBV19|NA
CASSETHGRGRGYTF
TGTGCCAGTAGTGAGACCCATGGCAGGGGGCGCGGCTACACCTTC
>TRBJ2-1|TRBD2|TRBV9|once
CASSVVASGINEQFF
TGTGCCAGCAGCGTAGTGGCTAGCGGGATAAATGAGCAGTTCTTC
>TRBJ2-5|TRBD1|TRBV2|few
CASSDGQGETQYF
TGTGCCAGCAGCGACGGACAGGGAGAGACCCAGTACTTC
>TRBJ1-1|NA|TRBV7-9|NA
CASRSQGTEAFF
TGTGCCAGCAGGTCGCAGGGTACTGAAGCTTTCTTT
>TRBJ1-2|NA|TRBV10-3|NA
CAISGKWGSDYGYTF
TGTGCCATCAGTGGGAAGTGGGGCTCGGACTATGGCTACACCTTC
>TRBJ2-1|NA|TRBV2|few
CASSELQYTYNEQFF
TGTGCCAGCAGTGAATTGCAGTACACCTACAATGAGCAGTTCTTC
>TRBJ2-1|NA|TRBV27|NA
CASSSPGLTHQRQFF
TGTGCCAGCAGTTCACCGGGTCTGACCCACCAAAGGCAGTTCTTC
>TRBJ2-7|NA|TRBV5-1|NA
CASSLGAEYYEQYF
TGCGCCAGCAGCTTGGGGGCAGAGTACTACGAGCAGTACTTC
>TRBJ2-7|TRBD1|TRBV19|NA
CASSFGTGGYEQYF
TGTGCCAGTAGTTTCGGGACAGGGGGGTACGAGCAGTACTTC
>TRBJ2-3|NA|TRBV12-5|NA
CASGKGVSEDTQYF
TGTGCTAGTGGGAAAGGGGTCTCTGAAGATACGCAGTATTTT
>TRBJ2-7|NA|TRBV30|NA
CAWSVVDRLGYEQYF
TGTGCCTGGAGTGTGGTAGACAGACTTGGGTACGAGCAGTACTTC
>TRBJ2-1|NA|TRBV2|NA
CASSEDVTPLGNEQFF
TGTGCCAGCAGTGAAGATGTGACTCCGTTGGGCAATGAGCAGTTCTTC
>TRBJ2-7|TRBD1|TRBV18|NA
CASSRNGQGGHEQYF
TGTGCCAGCTCGCGGAACGGACAGGGAGGCCACGAGCAGTACTTC
>TRBJ2-7|NA|TRBV7-8|few
CASSLGRGGTSYEQYF
TGTGCCAGCAGCTTAGGACGTGGGGGCACCTCCTACGAGCAGTACTTC
>TRBJ2-7|NA|TRBV5-1|NA
CASSRGTLTYEQYF
TGCGCCAGCAGTCGGGGGACTTTAACCTACGAGCAGTACTTC
>TRBJ2-7|TRBD1|TRBV4-1|NA
CASSQGQGVSYEQYF
TGCGCCAGCAGCCAAGGACAGGGGGTCTCCTACGAGCAGTACTTC
>TRBJ1-3|NA|TRBV7-9|few
CASSLMGSEINTIYF
TGTGCCAGCAGCTTAATGGGCAGTGAGATTAACACCATATATTTT
>TRBJ2-5|NA|TRBV6-6|few
CASSYSRKTQYF
TGTGCCAGCAGTTACTCGAGGAAGACCCAGTACTTC